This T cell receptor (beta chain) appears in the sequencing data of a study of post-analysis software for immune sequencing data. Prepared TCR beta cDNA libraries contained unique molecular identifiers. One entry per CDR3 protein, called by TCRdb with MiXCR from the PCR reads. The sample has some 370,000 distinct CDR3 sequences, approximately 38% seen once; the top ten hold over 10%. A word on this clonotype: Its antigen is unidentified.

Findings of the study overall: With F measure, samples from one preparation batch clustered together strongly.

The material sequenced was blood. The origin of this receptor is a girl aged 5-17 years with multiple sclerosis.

CDR3 residues: CASSEALGTGRNEQFF. DNA for the CDR3: TGCGCCAGCAGTGAGGCCCTCGGGACAGGACGAAATGAGCAGTTCTTC. V is TRBV10-1 and J is TRBJ2-1, with 8 bases identical to TRBD1. Germline CDR1 WNHNN, CDR2 SYGVQD (reference sequence). Trimming took 2 bases from V and 7 from J; bases not matched to a gene: 10. The CDR3 loop spans 16 amino acids.